This TCR beta chain comes out of a study of cytomegalovirus exposure and HLA in healthy donors. Study results and caveats: Within the approximately 130 validation repertoires, first-cohort TCR clusters tended to co-occur, according to a later analysis. Some public TCRs appeared in many individuals, while most sequences were rare. Specific recognition of CMV antigens was confirmed in vitro for three chains (all CMV-associated).

This table comes from immunoSEQ multiplex PCR, and its TCRdb copy is limited to in-frame clones, with some not included. The sample holds about 260,000 clones; about nine tenths are singletons and the top ten take around 3.1%. The donors were part of the approximately 120-subject validation cohort, which stood apart from the approximately 670-subject first cohort. Notes on this clone: Its matching antigen is unknown.

Source material: PBMCs. This receptor was identified in a woman in her 30s in good health and CMV-seronegative.

CDR3 residues: CASSLPAGANVLTF. The CDR3 DNA follows: TGTGCCAGCAGCCTCCCAGCTGGGGCCAACGTCCTGACTTTC. V and J are TRBV7-9 and TRBJ2-6, with no clear D. The CDR3 sequence is 14 residues long. Germline-derived CDR1 and CDR2 are SEHNR and FQNEAQ (reference sequence). Trimming pared 5 bases from V and 2 bases from J, leaving 7 bases between. The full variable domain, completed using reference TRBV7-9 and TRBJ2-6, is DTGVSQNPRHKITKRGQNVTFRCDPISEHNRLYWYRQTLGQGPEFLTYFQNEAQLEKSRLLSDRFSAERPKGSFSTLEIQRTEQGDSAMYLCASSLPAGANVLTFGAGSRLTVL.